A selection of T cell receptor beta chains follows, all from one sample in a study of cytomegalovirus exposure and HLA in healthy donors. Sequencing was performed with immunoSEQ multiplex PCR; in TCRdb, only in-frame clones are kept and a portion is missing. The sample shows 90,000 to 150,000 clones, roughly 70% of them seen only once. What was sequenced was PBMCs. All receptors come from a woman between 40 and 55 years old in good health and CMV-seropositive. Each CDR3 is given with its conserved first and last residue. The D gene is left open where the match is weak. Not all rows give a size; the values are once, few, many and, for expanded clones, a class.

- | TRBJ2-1 | TRBV7-9 | TRBD1 | CASSFPNRGAGNEQFF | TGTGCCAGCAGCTTCCCCAACAGGGGGGCAGGCAATGAGCAGTTCTTC
- | TRBJ2-3 | TRBV6-6 | TRBD2 | CASASSGGARDTQYF | TGTGCCAGCGCCAGTTCGGGGGGGGCAAGGGATACGCAGTATTTT
- | TRBJ1-4 | TRBV28 | - | CASTLVTNEKLFF | TGTGCCAGCACCCTAGTAACTAATGAAAAACTGTTTTTT
- | TRBJ2-1 | TRBV7-9 | TRBD2 | CASSLGLAGQFF | TGTGCCAGCAGCTTGGGACTAGCGGGCCAGTTCTTC
few | TRBJ2-7 | TRBV5-6 | - | CASSPGTPASYEQYF | TGTGCCAGCAGCCCGGGGACTCCAGCCTCCTACGAGCAGTACTTC
- | TRBJ1-1 | TRBV6-5 | - | CASSWKATGTEAFF | TGTGCCAGCAGTTGGAAGGCGACGGGCACTGAAGCTTTCTTT
- | TRBJ1-1 | TRBV19 | - | CASNGVEAGYTEAFF | TGTGCCAGTAATGGGGTGGAGGCGGGATACACTGAAGCTTTCTTT
- | TRBJ2-2 | TRBV13 | TRBD2 | CASSYRGGLFF | TGTGCCAGCAGCTACCGGGGGGGGCTGTTTTTT
- | TRBJ2-5 | TRBV5-6 | - | CASSLIGRGQETQYF | TGTGCCAGCAGCTTGATAGGCAGGGGCCAAGAGACCCAGTACTTC
- | TRBJ1-6 | TRBV19 | - | CASSDTIYTNSPLHF | TGTGCCAGTAGCGACACCATATACACTAATTCACCCCTCCACTTT
- | TRBJ1-2 | TRBV7-9 | - | CASSPNNYGYTF | TGTGCCAGCAGCCCCAATAACTATGGCTACACCTTC
- | TRBJ1-1 | TRBV19 | - | CASCGRGGSTEAFF | TGTGCCAGTTGTGGACGGGGGGGCTCGACTGAAGCTTTCTTT
- | TRBJ2-1 | TRBV29-1 | - | CSVVLGMLGEQFF | TGCAGCGTTGTCCTAGGTATGTTAGGTGAGCAGTTCTTC
once | TRBJ1-1 | TRBV4-3 | - | CASSQVLDSGAFF | TGCGCCAGCAGCCAAGTTCTGGACAGCGGAGCTTTCTTT
- | TRBJ2-3 | TRBV4-3 | TRBD2 | CASSQGLLAGVSTDTQYF | TGCGCCAGCAGCCAGGGATTACTAGCGGGGGTTAGCACAGATACGCAGTATTTT
few | TRBJ2-1 | TRBV9 | TRBD1 | CASSATGASSYNEQFF | TGTGCCAGCAGCGCCACAGGGGCAAGCTCCTACAATGAGCAGTTCTTC
- | TRBJ1-1 | TRBV19 | - | CASSIASTGSTEAFF | TGTGCCAGTAGTATAGCGTCGACAGGATCCACTGAAGCTTTCTTT
few | TRBJ1-2 | TRBV28 | - | CASSLSPMYGYTF | TGTGCCAGCAGTTTATCCCCCATGTATGGCTACACCTTC
- | TRBJ2-5 | TRBV11-1 | - | CASSPRQPQETQYF | TGTGCCAGCAGCCCCCGACAGCCTCAAGAGACCCAGTACTTC
few | TRBJ1-1 | TRBV7-2 | - | CASSLGTVRGTEAFF | TGTGCCAGCAGCTTAGGGACAGTCAGAGGGACTGAAGCTTTCTTT
few | TRBJ2-1 | TRBV10-3 | TRBD1 | CAISLKGALYDEQFF | TGTGCCATCAGCCTCAAGGGGGCTTTGTATGATGAGCAGTTCTTC
- | TRBJ2-1 | TRBV19 | TRBD2 | CASSTGTSGRGEQFF | TGTGCCAGTAGTACCGGGACTAGCGGGAGAGGTGAGCAGTTCTTC
- | TRBJ1-1 | TRBV4-2 | - | CASSQDVEQMNTEAFF | TGTGCCAGCAGCCAAGATGTTGAACAGATGAACACTGAAGCTTTCTTT
- | TRBJ1-5 | TRBV2 | - | CASSENAGSQPQHF | TGTGCCAGCAGTGAGAACGCAGGGTCGCAGCCCCAGCATTTT
- | TRBJ2-7 | TRBV4-2 | TRBD2 | CASSQEASGSYEQYF | TGTGCCAGCAGCCAAGAGGCTAGCGGGAGCTACGAGCAGTACTTC
many | TRBJ1-2 | TRBV6-6 | - | CASTSGYGYTF | TGTGCCAGCACCTCAGGTTATGGCTACACCTTC
- | TRBJ1-4 | TRBV10-3 | - | CAISEAQGPANEKLFF | TGTGCCATCAGTGAGGCACAGGGCCCGGCTAATGAAAAACTGTTTTTT
- | TRBJ2-5 | TRBV7-3 | - | CASSLNGWEQETQYF | TGTGCCAGCAGCTTAAACGGTTGGGAGCAAGAGACCCAGTACTTC
- | TRBJ1-5 | TRBV9 | - | CASSRGLNQPQHF | TGTGCCAGCAGCCGAGGGCTTAATCAGCCCCAGCATTTT
- | TRBJ2-3 | TRBV28 | - | CASSTSGTSTDTQYF | TGTGCCAGCAGTACCTCCGGGACTAGCACAGATACGCAGTATTTT
- | TRBJ1-4 | TRBV7-8 | TRBD1 | CASSFGTVNEKLFF | TGTGCCAGCAGCTTCGGGACAGTTAATGAAAAACTGTTTTTT
few | TRBJ2-2 | TRBV5-1 | TRBD2 | CASSLVSEGLAGGPNTGELFF | TGCGCCAGCAGCTTGGTGTCAGAAGGACTAGCGGGAGGTCCGAACACCGGGGAGCTGTTTTTT
- | TRBJ2-3 | TRBV7-8 | - | CASSLVAGAYTDTQYF | TGTGCCAGCAGCTTAGTGGCTGGAGCGTACACAGATACGCAGTATTTT
- | TRBJ1-3 | TRBV30 | TRBD1 | CAWSSMTRGHGNTIYF | TGTGCCTGGAGTAGTATGACAAGGGGGCATGGAAACACCATATATTTT
- | TRBJ2-2 | TRBV7-3 | - | CASSLVAIPNTGELFF | TGTGCCAGCAGCTTAGTGGCCATACCGAACACCGGGGAGCTGTTTTTT
- | TRBJ2-7 | TRBV6-1 | - | CASVGQYEQYF | TGTGCCAGCGTTGGACAGTACGAGCAGTACTTC
- | TRBJ2-3 | TRBV2 | TRBD2 | CASRPTSGSADTQYF | TGTGCCAGCAGGCCTACTAGCGGGAGTGCAGATACGCAGTATTTT
- | TRBJ2-7 | TRBV14 | - | CASSYSYEQYF | TGTGCCAGCAGCTACTCCTACGAGCAGTACTTC